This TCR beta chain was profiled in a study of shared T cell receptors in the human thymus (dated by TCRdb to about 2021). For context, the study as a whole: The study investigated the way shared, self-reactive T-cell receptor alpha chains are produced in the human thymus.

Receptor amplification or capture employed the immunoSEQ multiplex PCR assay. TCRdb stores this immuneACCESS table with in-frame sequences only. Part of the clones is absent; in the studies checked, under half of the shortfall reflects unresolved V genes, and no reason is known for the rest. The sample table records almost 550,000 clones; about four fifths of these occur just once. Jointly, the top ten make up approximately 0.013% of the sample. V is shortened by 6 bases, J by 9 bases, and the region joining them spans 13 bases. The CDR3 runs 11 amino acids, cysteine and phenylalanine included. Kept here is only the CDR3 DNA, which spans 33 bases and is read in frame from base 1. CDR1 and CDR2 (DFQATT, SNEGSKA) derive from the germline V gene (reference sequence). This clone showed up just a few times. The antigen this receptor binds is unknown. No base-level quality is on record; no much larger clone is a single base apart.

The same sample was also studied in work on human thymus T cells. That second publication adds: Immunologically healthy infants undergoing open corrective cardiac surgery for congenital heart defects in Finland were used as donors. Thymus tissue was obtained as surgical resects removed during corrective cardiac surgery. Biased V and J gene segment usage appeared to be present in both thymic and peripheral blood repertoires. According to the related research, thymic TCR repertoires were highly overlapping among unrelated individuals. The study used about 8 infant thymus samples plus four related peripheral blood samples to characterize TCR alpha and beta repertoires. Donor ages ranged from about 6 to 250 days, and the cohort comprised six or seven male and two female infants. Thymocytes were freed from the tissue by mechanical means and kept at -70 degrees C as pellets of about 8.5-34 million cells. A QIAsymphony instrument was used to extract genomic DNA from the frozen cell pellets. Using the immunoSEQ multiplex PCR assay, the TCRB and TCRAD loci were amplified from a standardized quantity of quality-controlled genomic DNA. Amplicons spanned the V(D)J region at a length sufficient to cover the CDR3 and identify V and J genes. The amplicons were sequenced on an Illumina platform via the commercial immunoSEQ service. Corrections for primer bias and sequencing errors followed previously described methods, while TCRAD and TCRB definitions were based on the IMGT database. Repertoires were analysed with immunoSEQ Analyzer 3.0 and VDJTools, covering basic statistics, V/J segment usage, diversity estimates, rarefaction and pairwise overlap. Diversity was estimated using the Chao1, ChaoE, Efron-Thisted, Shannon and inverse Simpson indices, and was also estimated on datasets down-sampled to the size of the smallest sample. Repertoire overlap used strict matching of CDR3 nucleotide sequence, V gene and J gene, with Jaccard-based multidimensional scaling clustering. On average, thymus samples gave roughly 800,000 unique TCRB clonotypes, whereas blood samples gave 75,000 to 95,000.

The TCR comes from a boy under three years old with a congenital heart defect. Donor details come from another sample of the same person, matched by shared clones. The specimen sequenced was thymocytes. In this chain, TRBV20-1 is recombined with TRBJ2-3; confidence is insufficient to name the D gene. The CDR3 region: CSAWAPWTQYF. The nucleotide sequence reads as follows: TGCAGTGCATGGGCCCCTTGGACGCAGTATTTT.